The clone carrying this T cell receptor beta chain was counted a few times. The antigen is unknown. Sorted-subset replicate PCR reactions contained 150 to 200 ng DNA, corresponding to around 30,000 T cell genomes. Some clones are missing from TCRdb's copy, which holds only in-frame ones; the method was immunoSEQ multiplex PCR. The sample contains about 640,000 clones, 72% of which appear only once. This sample was included in a study of shared clonotypes between healthy human individuals. Notes on the study in general: Only a few donors were included, so the genetic and exposure-history diversity represented was limited.

From germline, CDR1 is GTSNPN and CDR2 SVGIG (reference sequence). The length of the CDR3 is 15 residues. Trimming shortened V by 1 base and J by 5 bases, and 17 bases separated the two germline ends. The sequence was obtained from a woman under 40 in good health. The material sequenced was memory CD4+ T cells sorted from blood. The subset denotes: CD45RA-negative fraction. The V and J genes are TRBV30 and TRBJ1-2; D might be TRBD1 (5 bases). CDR3 coding DNA: TGTGCCTGGAGTGAGGGGAGGGGCGCAGGGTATGGCTACACCTTC. It encodes CAWSEGRGAGYGYTF.